This T cell receptor beta chain was sequenced in a study of T cell responses to AZD1222 COVID-19 vaccine. Note on this clone: Its antigen is still unknown.

The table came from immunoSEQ multiplex PCR; TCRdb's copy has only in-frame clones and leaves some out. In the table there are about 140,000 clones, more than 85% of which are singletons. The V segment lost 4 bases and the J segment 6 bases; nucleotides outside the gene matches: 13. The CDR3 length is 16 residues. The germline gives CDR1 MNHEY, CDR2 SVGAGI. General study points: Breadth and depth of Spike-specific TCRs rose after two AZD1222 doses.

Sequenced here: peripheral blood, sampled on day 0 of AZD1222 vaccination. The TCR was taken from an adult in good health. V usage is TRBV6-5 and J usage is TRBJ1-2; 8 bases match TRBD1. As DNA, the CDR3 is TGTGCCAGCAGTTCCCCGCAGGCGAGGACAGGGCATGGCTACACCTTC. This encodes CASSSPQARTGHGYTF.